This TCR beta chain comes out of a study of T cell responses to AZD1222 COVID-19 vaccine. The study's findings and limits: Among spike-specific TCRs, nearly half reportedly target unmutated variant regions. A mostly white British donor set with more females was recruited, and clonal diversity was possibly underestimated. Spike-wide vaccine-associated CD4 TCRs dominated at 160-218 and 743-854.

In regard to this clone: Its antigen is currently unknown.

The CDR3 is made up of 14 amino acids. Per the germline V gene, CDR1 is MDHEN and CDR2 is SYDVKM. Losses at the gene ends were 8 bases for V and 0 bases for J; bases not matched to a gene: 2. The method was immunoSEQ multiplex PCR; TCRdb's version includes in-frame clones alone and lacks a portion of them. The table shows 100,000 to 150,000 clones, with about 93% occurring only once. This TCR was recovered from an adult in good health. The source was peripheral blood, collected on day 0 of AZD1222 vaccination. The V gene is TRBV28, the J gene TRBJ1-1, with TRBD1 matching over 11 bases. This CDR3 is CASRDRGMNTEAFF. CDR3 DNA sequence: TGTGCCAGCCGGGACAGGGGGATGAACACTGAAGCTTTCTTT.